This passage covers 14 T cell receptor beta chains from one sample sequenced in a study of metastatic and nonmetastatic thyroid tumors. Patients underwent thyroid surgery, and none had received any treatment before it. TCRdb re-clonotyped the PCR reads through MiXCR. The data show roughly 59,000 clones, around 15% seen once. Input material: blood. These receptors were taken from a male donor with papillary thyroid cancer or a benign thyroid nodule (not recorded which). Some clones in this sample may be carry-over from other donors' samples.

This chain uses TRBV14 with TRBJ1-2, with TRBD1 identical over 8 bases. This CDR3 contains 13 residues. The germline V gene has CDR1 SGHDN and CDR2 FVKESK. V shed 2 bases and J 8 bases; nucleotides not matched to a gene: 4. CDR3 in DNA: TGTGCCAGCAGCCAACGGACAGGGCGCGGCTACACCTTC. Protein product: CASSQRTGRGYTF.

This chain connects TRBV12-3 or TRBV12-4 to TRBJ2-7; weak D call: TRBD2 (5 bases). V gave up 9 bases and J gave up 2 bases, with 20 bases separating them. There are 15 residues in the CDR3. CDR3 in DNA: TGTGCCAGAAGCTGGGAGCATGACGGGCCCTACGAGCAGTACTTC. It translates to CARSWEHDGPYEQYF.

On this clone itself: One end of the junction does not line up with germline, which may come from a read error. The V call is TRBV5-1, the J call TRBJ2-2, with 9 bases fitting TRBD1. The V gene's germline CDR1 is SGHRS and CDR2 YFSETQ. The CDR3 spans 19 residues. The CDR3 is CASIPRDRASSGSTGELFF. The CDR3 coding sequence is TGCGCCAGCATCCCCCGGGACAGGGCGTCTAGCGGATCGACCGGTGAGCTGTTTTTT.

Notes on this clone: Being one base from a much bigger clone, this may be a read error. J is TRBJ2-1 and V is TRBV6-5; 7 nucleotides align to TRBD2. This CDR3 comprises 16 residues. Looked up from germline, CDR1 is MNHEY and CDR2 is SVGAGI. The CDR3 here is CASIYTGGGANNEQFF. CDR3 sequence (DNA): TGTGCCAGCATTTACACGGGGGGAGGAGCCAACAATGAGCAGTTCTTC.

This clone was seen ten or more times. The chain carries TRBV19 and TRBJ2-3; TRBD2 agrees at 10 bases. The germline gives CDR1 LNHDA, CDR2 SQIVND (reference sequence). V shed 5 bases, J shed 0 bases, and the junction held 8 bases outside the gene matches. The CDR3 totals 17 residues. The CDR3 sequence: CASSVSGTSASTDTQYF. The CDR3 DNA follows: TGTGCCAGTAGTGTGTCCGGGACTAGCGCCAGCACAGATACGCAGTATTTT.

V gene TRBV9 combines with J gene TRBJ2-5; D gene unclear. Per the germline V gene, CDR1 is SGDLS and CDR2 is YYNGEE. V lost 0 bases and J 4 bases, leaving 13 bases between the germline ends. The CDR3 runs 15 residues. DNA for the CDR3: TGTGCCAGCAGCGTAGCTTACAGTGGGCGAGAGACCCAGTACTTC. It is translated as CASSVAYSGRETQYF. The variable domain in full, with the rest retrieved from reference TRBV9 and TRBJ2-5, is DSGVTQTPKHLITATGQRVTLRCSPRSGDLSVYWYQQSLDQGLQFLIQYYNGEERAKGNILERFSAQQFPDLHSELNLSSLELGDSALYFCASSVAYSGRETQYFGPGTRLLVL.

As to this clone: A much larger clonotype is one base distant, so this may be a read error. The gene calls are TRBV20-1 and TRBJ2-3; D is perhaps TRBD1 (6 bases). The ends were cut back, 1 base at V and 7 bases at J, with 12 bases in the middle. The V gene's germline CDR1 is DFQATT and CDR2 SNEGSKA (reference sequence). This CDR3 has 13 amino acids. The CDR3 DNA is TGCAGTGCTAGAGCCCAGGGGTCAAATACGCAGTATTTT. It translates to CSARAQGSNTQYF.

This clone was seen just once. This chain uses TRBV11-2 with TRBJ2-2, with D unresolved. Germline V gives CDR1 SGHAT, CDR2 FQNNGV. V was clipped by 4 bases and J by 1 base, with 7 bases between them. The CDR3 is 14 amino acids. Written as DNA, the CDR3 is TGTGCCAGCAGCTCTCAGAGGAACACCGGGGAGCTGTTTTTT. As protein: CASSSQRNTGELFF. The complete variable domain, with remaining parts taken from reference TRBV11-2 and TRBJ2-2, reads EAGVAQSPRYKIIEKRQSVAFWCNPISGHATLYWYQQILGQGPKLLIQFQNNGVVDDSQLPKDRFSAERLKGVDSTLKIQPAKLEDSAVYLCASSSQRNTGELFFGEGSRLTVL.

A note on this clone: A clone one base away is much larger, so this may be a read error. This chain uses TRBV7-9 with TRBJ2-5; 7 bases match TRBD1. The germline V gene has CDR1 SEHNR and CDR2 FQNEAQ (reference sequence). The CDR3 length is 13 residues. CDR3 sequence: CASRGTAQESQYF. DNA of the CDR3: TGTGCCAGCAGAGGGACAGCCCAAGAGAGCCAGTACTTC.

This clone was seen at least ten times. The chain links TRBV28 to TRBJ2-3; 13 nucleotides match TRBD2. V shed 6 bases and J 3 bases; nucleotides not matched to a gene: 0. The CDR3 is 14 amino acids. Germline V gene sequence: CDR1 MDHEN, CDR2 SYDVKM. CDR3 protein: CASRGLAGTDTQYF. The CDR3 DNA reads as TGTGCCAGCAGGGGACTAGCGGGAACAGATACGCAGTATTTT.

Only a few counts were recorded for this clone. A read error may account for a junction end that differs from germline. V is TRBV10-3 and J is TRBJ2-7; 8 positions match TRBD1. From germline, CDR1 is ENHRY and CDR2 SYGVKD. The CDR3 extends over 14 amino acids. The CDR3 bases are TGTGCCATCATCACCGGGACAGGCAGATACGATCAGTACTTC. It is translated as CAIITGTGRYDQYF.

This clone occurred many times. Compared with germline, one end of the junction differs, possibly owing to a read error. The V call is TRBV2, the J call TRBJ2-2, with 8 bases that match TRBD1. The V gene's germline CDR1 is SNHLY and CDR2 FYNNEI. CDR3 length equals 15 residues. The CDR3 DNA sequence: TGTGCCAGCAGCGAAGGACAGGGAAGGGCCGGGGAGCTGTTTTTT. Translating gives CASSEGQGRAGELFF.

This chain links TRBV6-1 with TRBJ1-1; D not resolved. The CDR3 length is 16 residues. Germline assignment: CDR1 MNHNS and CDR2 SASEGT. Trimming took 5 bases from V and 4 from J, leaving 20 bases between them. The CDR3 here is CASSPSWRAWSTEAFF. In nucleotides, the CDR3 is TGTGCCAGCAGTCCATCTTGGCGGGCCTGGAGCACTGAAGCTTTCTTT.

Of note for this clone: A much more abundant neighbour one base away suggests this may be a read error. This specimen includes other DNA sequences encoding the same CDR3. The chain has TRBV20-1 and TRBJ2-3; the D gene is possibly TRBD2 (6 bases). The CDR3 loop spans 15 amino acids. Per the germline V gene, CDR1 is DFQATT and CDR2 is SNEGSKA (reference sequence). Trimming removed 0 bases at V and 2 bases at J, with 12 bases between. CDR3 loop: CSARDRRGTTDTQYF. The CDR3 DNA is TGCAGTGCTAGAGATCGGCGGGGTACCACAGATACGCAGTATTTT.